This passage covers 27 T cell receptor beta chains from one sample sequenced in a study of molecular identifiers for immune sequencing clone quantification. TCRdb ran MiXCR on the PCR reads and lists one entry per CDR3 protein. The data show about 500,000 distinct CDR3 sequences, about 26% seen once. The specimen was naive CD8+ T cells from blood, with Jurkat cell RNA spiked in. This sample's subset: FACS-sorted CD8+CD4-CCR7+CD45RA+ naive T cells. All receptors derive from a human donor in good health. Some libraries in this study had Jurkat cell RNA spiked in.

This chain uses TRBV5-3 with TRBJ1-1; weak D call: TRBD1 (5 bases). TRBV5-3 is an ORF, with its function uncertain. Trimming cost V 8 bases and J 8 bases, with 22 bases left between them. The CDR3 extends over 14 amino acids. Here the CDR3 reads CASPGFRAGTEAFF. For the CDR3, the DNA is TGTGCCAGCCCAGGGTTTCGGGCTGGCACGGAAGCTTTCTTT.

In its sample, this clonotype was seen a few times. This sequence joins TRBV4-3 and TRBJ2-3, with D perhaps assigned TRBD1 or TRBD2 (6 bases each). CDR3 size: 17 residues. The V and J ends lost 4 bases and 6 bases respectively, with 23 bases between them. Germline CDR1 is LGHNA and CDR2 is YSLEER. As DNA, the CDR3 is TGCGCCAGCAGCCTTCGCGAGGGGGGTATGGGTGAGGATACGCAGTATTTT. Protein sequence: CASSLREGGMGEDTQYF.

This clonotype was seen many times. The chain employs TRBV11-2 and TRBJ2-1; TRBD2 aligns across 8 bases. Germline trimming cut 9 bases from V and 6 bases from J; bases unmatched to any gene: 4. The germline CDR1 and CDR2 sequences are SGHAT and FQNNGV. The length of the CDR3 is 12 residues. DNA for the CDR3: TGTGCCAGTACGGGACTAGGCAATGAGCAGTTCTTC. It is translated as CASTGLGNEQFF.

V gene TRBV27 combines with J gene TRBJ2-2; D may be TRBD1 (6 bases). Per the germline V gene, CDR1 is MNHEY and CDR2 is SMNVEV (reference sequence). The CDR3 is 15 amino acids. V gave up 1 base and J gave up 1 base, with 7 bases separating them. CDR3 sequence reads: CASSLLQGNTGELFF. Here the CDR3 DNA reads TGTGCCAGCAGTTTATTACAGGGGAACACCGGGGAGCTGTTTTTT.

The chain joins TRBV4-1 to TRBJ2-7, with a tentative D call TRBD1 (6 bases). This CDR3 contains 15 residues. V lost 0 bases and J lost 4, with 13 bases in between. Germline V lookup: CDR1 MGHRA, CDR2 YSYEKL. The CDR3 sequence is CASSQEIGQQYEQYF. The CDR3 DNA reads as TGCGCCAGCAGCCAAGAAATAGGACAGCAATACGAGCAGTACTTC.

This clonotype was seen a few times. The CDR3 spells CASSLSYVHEQFF. The DNA for the CDR3 is TGTGCCAGCAGCTTGTCATATGTCCATGAGCAGTTCTTC. The V and J genes are TRBV5-6 and TRBJ2-1; D not certain. This CDR3 is built from 13 residues. The V gene's germline CDR1 is SGHDT and CDR2 YYEEEE. Deletions cut 1 base from V and 8 bases from J, with 10 bases between.

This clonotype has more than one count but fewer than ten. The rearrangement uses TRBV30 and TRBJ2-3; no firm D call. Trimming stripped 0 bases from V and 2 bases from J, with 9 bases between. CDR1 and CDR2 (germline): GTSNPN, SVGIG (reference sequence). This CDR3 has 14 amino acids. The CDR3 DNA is TGTGCCTGGAGTGTTGTACTGACCACAGATACGCAGTATTTT. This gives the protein CAWSVVLTTDTQYF.

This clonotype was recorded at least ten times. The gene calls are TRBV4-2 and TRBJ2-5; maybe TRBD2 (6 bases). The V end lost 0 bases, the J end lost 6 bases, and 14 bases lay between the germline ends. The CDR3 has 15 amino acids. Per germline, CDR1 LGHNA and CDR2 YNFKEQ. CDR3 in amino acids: CASSQEALAPQTQYF. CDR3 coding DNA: TGTGCCAGCAGCCAAGAAGCCCTAGCGCCGCAGACCCAGTACTTC.

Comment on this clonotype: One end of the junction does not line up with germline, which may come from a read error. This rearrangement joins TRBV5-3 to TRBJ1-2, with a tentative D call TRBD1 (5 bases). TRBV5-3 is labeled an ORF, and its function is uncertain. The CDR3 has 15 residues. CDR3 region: CASSLGGMTHDGYTF. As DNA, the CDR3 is TGTGCCAGCAGCTTGGGGGGGATGACCCATGATGGCTACACCTTC.

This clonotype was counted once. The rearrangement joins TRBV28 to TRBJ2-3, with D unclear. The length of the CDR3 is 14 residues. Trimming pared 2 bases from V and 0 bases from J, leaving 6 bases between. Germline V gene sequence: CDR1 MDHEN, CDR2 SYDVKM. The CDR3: CASSLHRSTDTQYF. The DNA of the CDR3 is TGTGCCAGCAGTTTACACAGAAGCACAGATACGCAGTATTTT.

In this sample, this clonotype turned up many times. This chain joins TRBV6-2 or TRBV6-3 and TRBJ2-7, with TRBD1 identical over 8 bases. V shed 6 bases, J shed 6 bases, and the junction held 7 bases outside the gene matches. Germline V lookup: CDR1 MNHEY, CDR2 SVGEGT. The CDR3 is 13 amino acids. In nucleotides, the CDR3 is TGTGCCAGCAGCCCGAGGACAGGGTTCGAGCAGTACTTC. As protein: CASSPRTGFEQYF.

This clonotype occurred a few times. CDR3 sequence: CASSPDSRAGEQYF. CDR3 DNA: TGTGCCAGCAGTCCGGACTCCAGGGCCGGCGAGCAGTACTTC. V is TRBV27 and J is TRBJ2-7; D may be TRBD1 or TRBD2 (5 bases each). Germline lookup yields CDR1 MNHEY and CDR2 SMNVEV (reference sequence). The CDR3 covers 14 residues. With 5 bases removed from V and 6 bases from J, the gap between germline ends came to 17 bases.

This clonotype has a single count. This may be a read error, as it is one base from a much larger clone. This CDR3 reads CASSSSPGADVLTF. Written as DNA, the CDR3 is TGTGCCAGCAGTTCTTCTCCTGGGGCCGACGTCCTGACTTTC. The chain employs TRBV27 and TRBJ2-6; a weak D match, TRBD1 (5 bases). The CDR3 length is 14 residues. Germline V gives CDR1 MNHEY, CDR2 SMNVEV (reference sequence).

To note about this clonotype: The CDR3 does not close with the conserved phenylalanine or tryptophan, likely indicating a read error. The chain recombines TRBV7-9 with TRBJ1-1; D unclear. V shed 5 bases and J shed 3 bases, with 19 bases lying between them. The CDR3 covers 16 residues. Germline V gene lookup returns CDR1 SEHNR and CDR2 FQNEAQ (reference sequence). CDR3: CASSPPLSPLDTEAFI. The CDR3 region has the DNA TGTGCCAGCAGCCCACCGCTTTCCCCCTTGGACACTGAAGCTTTCATT.

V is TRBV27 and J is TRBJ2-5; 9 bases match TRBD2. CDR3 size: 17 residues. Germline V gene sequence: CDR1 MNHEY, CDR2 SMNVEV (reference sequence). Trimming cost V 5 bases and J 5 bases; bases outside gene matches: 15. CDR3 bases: TGTGCCAGCAGTCCCATGGTGGTAGCGGGGGCTGGGGAGACCCAGTACTTC. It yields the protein CASSPMVVAGAGETQYF.

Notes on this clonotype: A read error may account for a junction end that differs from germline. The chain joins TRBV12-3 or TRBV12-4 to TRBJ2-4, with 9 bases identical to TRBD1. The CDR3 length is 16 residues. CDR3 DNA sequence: TGTGCCAGCAGTACCACAGGGGGCCCCAGCAAAAACACTCAGTACTTC. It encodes CASSTTGGPSKNTQYF.

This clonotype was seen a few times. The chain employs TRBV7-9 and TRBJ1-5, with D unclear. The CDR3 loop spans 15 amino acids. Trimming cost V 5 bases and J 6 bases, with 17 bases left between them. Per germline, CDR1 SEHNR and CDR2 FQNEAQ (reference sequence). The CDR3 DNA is TGTGCCAGCAGCCCGGCGACGCCTCGGATTCAGCCCCAGCATTTT. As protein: CASSPATPRIQPQHF.

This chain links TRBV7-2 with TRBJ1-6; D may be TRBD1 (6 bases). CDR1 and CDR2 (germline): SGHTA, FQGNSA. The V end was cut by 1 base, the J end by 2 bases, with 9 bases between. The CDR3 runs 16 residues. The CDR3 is CASSLVTGPYNSPLHF. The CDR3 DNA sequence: TGTGCCAGCAGCTTAGTAACAGGGCCCTATAATTCACCCCTCCACTTT.

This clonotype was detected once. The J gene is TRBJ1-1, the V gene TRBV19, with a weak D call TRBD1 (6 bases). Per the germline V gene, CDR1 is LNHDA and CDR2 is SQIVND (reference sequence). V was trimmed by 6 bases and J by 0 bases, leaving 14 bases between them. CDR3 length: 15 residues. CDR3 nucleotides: TGTGCCAGTAGCCCCCCGGGACAACTGAACACTGAAGCTTTCTTT. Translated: CASSPPGQLNTEAFF.

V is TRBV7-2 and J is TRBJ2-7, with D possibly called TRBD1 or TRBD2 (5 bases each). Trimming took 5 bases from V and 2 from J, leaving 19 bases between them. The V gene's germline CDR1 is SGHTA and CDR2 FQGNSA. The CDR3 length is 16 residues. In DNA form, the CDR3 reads TGTGCCAGCAGCCCCCACCGAGGGACGGTGACCTACGAGCAGTACTTC. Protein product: CASSPHRGTVTYEQYF.

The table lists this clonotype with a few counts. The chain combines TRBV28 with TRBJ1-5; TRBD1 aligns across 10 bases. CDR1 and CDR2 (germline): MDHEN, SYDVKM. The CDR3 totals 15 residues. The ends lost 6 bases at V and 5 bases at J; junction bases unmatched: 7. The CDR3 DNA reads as TGTGCCAGCAGCAAGGGACAGGGGTCTTATCAGCCCCAGCATTTT. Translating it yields CASSKGQGSYQPQHF.

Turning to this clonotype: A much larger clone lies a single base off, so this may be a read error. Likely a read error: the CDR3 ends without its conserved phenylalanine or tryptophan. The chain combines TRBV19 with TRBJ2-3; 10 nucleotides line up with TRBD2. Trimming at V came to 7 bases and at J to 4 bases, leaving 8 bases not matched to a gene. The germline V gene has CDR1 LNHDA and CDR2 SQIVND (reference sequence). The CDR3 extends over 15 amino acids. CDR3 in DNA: TGTGCCAGTACGGACTGGACTAGCGGTTCAGATACGCAGTATCTT. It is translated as CASTDWTSGSDTQYL.

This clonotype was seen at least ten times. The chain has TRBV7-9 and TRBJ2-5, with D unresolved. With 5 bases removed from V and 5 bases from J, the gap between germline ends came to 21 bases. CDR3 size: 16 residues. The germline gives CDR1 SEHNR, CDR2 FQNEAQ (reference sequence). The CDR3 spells CASSPTRGSDWETQYF. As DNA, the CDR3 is TGTGCCAGCAGCCCGACGCGTGGATCGGATTGGGAGACCCAGTACTTC.

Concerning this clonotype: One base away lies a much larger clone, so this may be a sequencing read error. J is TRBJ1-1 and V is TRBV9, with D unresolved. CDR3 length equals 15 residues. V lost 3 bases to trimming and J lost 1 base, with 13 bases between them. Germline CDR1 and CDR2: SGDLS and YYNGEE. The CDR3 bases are TGTGCCAGCAGCGAATTTCAGATCAGGAACACTGAAGCTTTCTTT. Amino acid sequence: CASSEFQIRNTEAFF. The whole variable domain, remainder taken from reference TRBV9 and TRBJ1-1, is DSGVTQTPKHLITATGQRVTLRCSPRSGDLSVYWYQQSLDQGLQFLIQYYNGEERAKGNILERFSAQQFPDLHSELNLSSLELGDSALYFCASSEFQIRNTEAFFGQGTRLTVV.

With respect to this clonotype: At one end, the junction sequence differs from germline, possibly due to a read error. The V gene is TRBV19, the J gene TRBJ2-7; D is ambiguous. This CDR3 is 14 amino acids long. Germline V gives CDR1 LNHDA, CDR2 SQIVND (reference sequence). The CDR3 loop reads CASSIDVGVYGQYF. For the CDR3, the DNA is TGTGCCAGTAGTATCGATGTTGGAGTCTACGGGCAGTACTTC.

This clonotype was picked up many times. CDR3 residues: CASSRGQGHFYEQYF. The DNA of the CDR3 is TGTGCCAGCAGCCGAGGACAGGGACACTTCTACGAGCAGTACTTC. The chain recombines TRBV7-6 with TRBJ2-7; 8 bases match TRBD1. Germline V lookup: CDR1 SGHVS, CDR2 FNYEAQ. This CDR3 contains 15 residues. Trimming cost V 5 bases and J 3 bases; bases outside gene matches: 9.

CDR3 region: CASRNGTPGYEQYF. The CDR3 nucleotides read TGCGCCAGCAGAAACGGGACCCCTGGGTACGAGCAGTACTTC. The chain has TRBV10-1 and TRBJ2-7; perhaps D is TRBD1 or TRBD2 (5 bases each). Germline V lookup: CDR1 WNHNN, CDR2 SYGVQD (reference sequence). The CDR3 spans 14 residues. The V end was cut by 6 bases, the J end by 4 bases, with 16 bases between.